What follows are 20 T cell receptor beta chains derived from one specimen sequenced in a study of blood T cell repertoires in COVID-19. This table comes from immunoSEQ multiplex PCR, and its TCRdb copy is limited to in-frame clones, with some not included. Counted here are 200,000 to 300,000 clones, around 90% occurring once; the ten biggest clones make up 0.99%. The sample consisted of peripheral blood. These receptor sequences come from a woman aged 40-49 years who had recovered from COVID-19.

The chain links TRBV4-2 to TRBJ2-1; a weak D match, TRBD2 (6 bases). The CDR3 covers 16 residues. The V gene lost 0 bases and the J gene lost 2 bases, with 11 bases spanning the gap. From germline, CDR1 is LGHNA and CDR2 YNFKEQ. This chain's CDR3 is CASSQESGPPYNEQFF. In DNA, the CDR3 is TGTGCCAGCAGCCAAGAGAGCGGGCCCCCCTACAATGAGCAGTTCTTC.

J is TRBJ1-1 and V is TRBV2; the D is unclear. The germline V gene has CDR1 SNHLY and CDR2 FYNNEI. Trimming removed 4 bases at V and 11 bases at J, with 14 bases between. This CDR3 contains 12 residues. The CDR3 loop is CASSAWEVDAFF. CDR3 nucleotide sequence: TGTGCCAGCAGTGCTTGGGAGGTTGATGCTTTCTTT.

This chain uses TRBV19 with TRBJ2-2; TRBD1 matches at 9 bases. CDR3 length: 15 amino acids. Germline V gene sequence: CDR1 LNHDA, CDR2 SQIVND (reference sequence). V shed 6 bases and J 5 bases; nucleotides not matched to a gene: 7. The CDR3 nucleotides read TGTGCCAGTAGCCCAGGACAGGGGTGGACCGGGGAGCTGTTTTTT. It codes for CASSPGQGWTGELFF.

With respect to this clone: Relative to the germline gene, one junction end is altered; a read error may explain this. V and J are TRBV19 and TRBJ1-4; TRBD1 might be the D (5 bases). Germline lookup yields CDR1 LNHDA and CDR2 SQIVND (reference sequence). The CDR3 sequence is 11 residues long. The CDR3 here is CASREGSLTVF. The CDR3 region has the DNA TGTGCCAGTAGGGAGGGGAGTTTAACGGTTTTT.

V gene TRBV4-2 combines with J gene TRBJ2-5, with a tentative D call TRBD1 (5 bases). Between the trimmed V and J ends, which lost 4 bases and 3 bases, there was a span of 9 bases. Germline V lookup: CDR1 LGHNA, CDR2 YNFKEQ. This CDR3 has 13 amino acids. DNA for the CDR3: TGTGCCAGCAGCCGACAGAAAAAAGAGACCCAGTACTTC. Protein product: CASSRQKKETQYF.

The chain carries TRBV9 and TRBJ1-2, with D possibly TRBD1 on 5 matching bases. CDR3 size: 12 residues. The germline V gene has CDR1 SGDLS and CDR2 YYNGEE. V shed 4 bases and J shed 9 bases, with 13 bases lying between them. The CDR3 loop is CASSRGMGSYTF. The CDR3 region has the DNA TGTGCCAGCAGCCGGGGGATGGGGAGCTACACCTTC.

J is TRBJ1-6 and V is TRBV19, with 9 positions matching TRBD1. Germline V CDR1 and CDR2: LNHDA, SQIVND (reference sequence). The CDR3 loop spans 16 amino acids. The V and J ends lost 6 bases and 6 bases, in that order; junction bases with no gene match: 9. The CDR3 DNA follows: TGTGCCAGTAGGGACACAGGGGGCTGGGTTAATTCACCCCTCCACTTT. Its translation is CASRDTGGWVNSPLHF. The full variable domain, in which reference TRBV19 and TRBJ1-6 provide the parts outside the CDR3, is DGGITQSPKYLFRKEGQNVTLSCEQNLNHDAMYWYRQDPGQGLRLIYYSQIVNDFQKGDIAEGYSVSREKKESFPLTVTSAQKNPTAFYLCASRDTGGWVNSPLHFGNGTRLTVT.

The rearrangement uses TRBV6-5 and TRBJ1-2; a weak D match, TRBD1 (5 bases). CDR1 is MNHEY and CDR2 is SVGAGI in the germline V gene. V was pared by 6 bases and J by 4 bases, with 12 bases between. The CDR3 sequence is 13 residues long. CDR3 bases: TGTGCCAGCAGCCCCCCCGGGGGCTATGGCTACACCTTC. Residues: CASSPPGGYGYTF.

The chain combines TRBV7-3 with TRBJ2-1; 11 nucleotides match TRBD2. V shed 1 base, J shed 0 bases, and the junction held 5 bases outside the gene matches. Germline loops: CDR1 SGHTA, CDR2 FQGTGA. The CDR3 loop spans 18 amino acids. CDR3 nucleotides: TGTGCCAGCAGCTTAAGTAGCGGGAGGGCCGGCTCCTACAATGAGCAGTTCTTC. It specifies CASSLSSGRAGSYNEQFF. Variable domain in full (rest from reference TRBV7-3 and TRBJ2-1): GAGVSQTPSNKVTEKGKYVELRCDPISGHTALYWYRQSLGQGPEFLIYFQGTGAADDSGLPNDRFFAVRPEGSVSTLKIQRTERGDSAVYLCASSLSSGRAGSYNEQFFGPGTRLTVL.

This sequence joins TRBV5-1 and TRBJ2-7, with 7 bases matching TRBD1. The CDR3 runs 15 residues. Per the germline V gene, CDR1 is SGHRS and CDR2 is YFSETQ. The trim removed 3 bases at V and 2 bases at J, leaving 8 bases unmatched. In DNA, the CDR3 is TGCGCCAGCAGCTCCCATTGGGACAGTCCCTACGAGCAGTACTTC. Encoded protein: CASSSHWDSPYEQYF. Complete variable domain (other parts from reference TRBV5-1 and TRBJ2-7): KAGVTQTPRYLIKTRGQQVTLSCSPISGHRSVSWYQQTPGQGLQFLFEYFSETQRNKGNFPGRFSGRQFSNSRSEMNVSTLELGDSALYLCASSSHWDSPYEQYFGPGTRLTVT.

The chain is built from TRBV4-1 and TRBJ2-4; D is perhaps TRBD2 (5 bases). Trimming took 1 base from V and 4 from J, leaving 8 bases between them. The CDR3 loop spans 14 amino acids. Germline assignment: CDR1 MGHRA and CDR2 YSYEKL. CDR3 bases: TGCGCCAGCAGCCAAGTTTCGGGGAAAAACATTCAGTACTTC. Translated: CASSQVSGKNIQYF.

This chain links TRBV19 with TRBJ2-2; the match to TRBD2 covers 7 bases. Per the germline V gene, CDR1 is LNHDA and CDR2 is SQIVND (reference sequence). The CDR3 is 15 amino acids. V shed 6 bases and J 6 bases; nucleotides not matched to a gene: 10. The CDR3 sequence: CASSLGGDWAGELFF. The DNA of the CDR3 is TGTGCCAGTAGCCTGGGGGGGGATTGGGCCGGGGAGCTGTTTTTT.

V gene TRBV9 combines with J gene TRBJ2-2; D might be TRBD2 (6 bases). V lost 0 bases and J lost 3, with 12 bases in between. This CDR3 comprises 16 residues. Germline CDR1 is SGDLS and CDR2 is YYNGEE. CDR3 DNA: TGTGCCAGCAGCGTAGGGGGAGGAACTTACACCGGGGAGCTGTTTTTT. Its protein is CASSVGGGTYTGELFF.

The chain carries TRBV4-3 and TRBJ1-6, with 8 bases lining up with TRBD1. After removal of 0 bases from V and 12 bases from J, the junction contained 13 bases not matched to a gene. Germline V gene data show CDR1 as LGHNA and CDR2 as YSLEER. The CDR3 is 17 amino acids. This chain's CDR3 is CASSQDRAGTGSIPLHF. The CDR3 DNA sequence: TGCGCCAGCAGCCAAGACCGGGCCGGGACAGGATCCATACCCCTCCACTTT.

The chain carries TRBV24-1 and TRBJ2-3, with D possibly TRBD2 on 6 matching bases. The CDR3 length is 12 residues. Deletions cut 3 bases from V and 10 bases from J, with 10 bases between. Germline V lookup: CDR1 KGHDR, CDR2 SFDVKD. The CDR3 DNA reads as TGTGCCACCAGTGATCTTAGCGGAGCGCAGTATTTT. Translation gives CATSDLSGAQYF.

The chain carries TRBV12-3 or TRBV12-4 and TRBJ1-2, with TRBD1 identical over 8 bases. Losses at the gene ends were 2 bases for V and 8 bases for J; bases not matched to a gene: 4. The CDR3 length is 13 residues. CDR3 in DNA: TGTGCCAGCAGTTTATTGGGGACAGGAGGCTACACCTTC. It yields the protein CASSLLGTGGYTF.

This chain joins TRBV27 and TRBJ2-5, with a weak D call TRBD2 (6 bases). Germline V gene lookup returns CDR1 MNHEY and CDR2 SMNVEV (reference sequence). CDR3 length: 15 amino acids. V was cut by 6 bases and J by 5 bases, with 19 bases left in between. The CDR3 DNA follows: TGTGCCAGCAGCCCCGGGAGTCCCCCAGGGGAGACCCAGTACTTC. This encodes CASSPGSPPGETQYF.

The rearrangement uses TRBV28 and TRBJ2-5; 8 bases align to TRBD2. Germline V lookup: CDR1 MDHEN, CDR2 SYDVKM. With 6 bases clipped from V and 2 bases from J, the junction kept 8 bases outside the gene matches. The CDR3 has 15 amino acids. The CDR3 DNA is TGTGCCAGCAGCCCCCATGCGGGGGGACAAGAGACCCAGTACTTC. Translation gives CASSPHAGGQETQYF.

The chain recombines TRBV7-2 with TRBJ1-2, with D tentatively TRBD1 (6 bases). The V gene lost 4 bases and the J gene lost 4 bases, with 16 bases spanning the gap. CDR3 length equals 15 residues. The germline gives CDR1 SGHTA, CDR2 FQGNSA. CDR3 loop: CASSSQPNRAYGYTF. The CDR3 region has the DNA TGTGCCAGCAGCTCACAACCAAACAGGGCCTATGGCTACACCTTC. Complete variable domain (other parts from reference TRBV7-2 and TRBJ1-2): GAGVSQSPSNKVTEKGKDVELRCDPISGHTALYWYRQSLGQGLEFLIYFQGNSAPDKSGLPSDRFSAERTGGSVSTLTIQRTQQEDSAVYLCASSSQPNRAYGYTFGSGTRLTVV.

This clone is a singleton in its sample. The rearrangement links TRBV10-3 to TRBJ2-1, with 10 bases lining up with TRBD1. From germline, CDR1 is ENHRY and CDR2 SYGVKD. The CDR3 loop spans 15 amino acids. Trimming removed 6 bases from V and 5 bases from J; junction bases left unmatched: 7. The CDR3 region is CAIRPRDRGDNEQFF. CDR3 nucleotides: TGTGCCATCAGGCCCCGGGACAGGGGTGACAATGAGCAGTTCTTC.